The rows below give T cell receptor beta chains drawn from one sample of a study of T-cell reconstitution after alpha-beta-depleted transplantation in children. MiXCR was run by TCRdb on the PCR reads, yielding one entry per CDR3 protein. There are fewer than 120,000 distinct CDR3 sequences in the sample; 10% occur only once, and around 8.2% lies in the top ten. The material sequenced was PBMCs from the stem cell graft donor, taken from the stem cell graft. The source of these receptors is a human donor who donated a stem cell graft to a child with acute lymphoblastic leukemia. Both conserved end residues are part of each CDR3. Fields, in order: J gene, clone size, V gene, CDR3 protein. Size values are once, few and many counts, or a class for expanded clones, and some rows have none.

j_call: TRBJ2-7; clone_size: -; v_call: TRBV7-9; cdr3_aa: CASSSVPYEQYF
j_call: TRBJ2-7; clone_size: many; v_call: TRBV6-2/TRBV6-3; cdr3_aa: CASSPISYEQYF
j_call: TRBJ2-2; clone_size: many; v_call: TRBV5-1; cdr3_aa: CASSSTYASENTGELFF
j_call: TRBJ2-1; clone_size: -; v_call: TRBV28; cdr3_aa: CASSRRFSGRGNEQFF
j_call: TRBJ2-3; clone_size: many; v_call: TRBV20-1; cdr3_aa: CSARDPRGIITDTQYF
j_call: TRBJ2-3; clone_size: -; v_call: TRBV4-3; cdr3_aa: CASSQDTSGRATDTQYF
j_call: TRBJ1-6; clone_size: many; v_call: TRBV12-3/TRBV12-4; cdr3_aa: CASSTSSLSSYNSPLHF
j_call: TRBJ1-5; clone_size: many; v_call: TRBV15; cdr3_aa: CATSERGNQPQHF
j_call: TRBJ2-5; clone_size: many; v_call: TRBV7-2; cdr3_aa: CASSPGLAVTETQYF
j_call: TRBJ1-6; clone_size: few; v_call: TRBV6-5; cdr3_aa: CASSYSRTGFVSYNSPLHF
j_call: TRBJ2-7; clone_size: many; v_call: TRBV9; cdr3_aa: CASSVQSGLGASEQYF
j_call: TRBJ2-3; clone_size: many; v_call: TRBV13; cdr3_aa: CASSLRQGTDTQYF
j_call: TRBJ1-6; clone_size: many; v_call: TRBV28; cdr3_aa: CASRPWGGRKGSPLHF
j_call: TRBJ2-2; clone_size: many; v_call: TRBV7-8; cdr3_aa: CASSAGQGVVNTGELFF
j_call: TRBJ2-3; clone_size: many; v_call: TRBV5-1; cdr3_aa: CASSLQQGDLDTQYF
j_call: TRBJ2-2; clone_size: many; v_call: TRBV15; cdr3_aa: CATNRVLHGNTGELFF
j_call: TRBJ2-7; clone_size: many; v_call: TRBV9; cdr3_aa: CASSPRGALPYEQYF
j_call: TRBJ1-2; clone_size: many; v_call: TRBV9; cdr3_aa: CASSGGAGYTF
j_call: TRBJ2-1; clone_size: many; v_call: TRBV5-5; cdr3_aa: CASSLVMSYNEQFF
j_call: TRBJ2-7; clone_size: -; v_call: TRBV30; cdr3_aa: CAWGGLADYEQYF